This T cell receptor beta chain was sequenced during a study of blood T cell repertoires in COVID-19. The CDR3 runs 14 residues. Deletions cut 6 bases from V and 2 bases from J, with 12 bases between. Germline values: CDR1 SGDLS, CDR2 YYNGEE. The table came from immunoSEQ multiplex PCR; TCRdb's copy has only in-frame clones and leaves some out. The data show around 170,000 clones, with around four fifths seen just once and approximately 7.7% held by the top ten. The specimen sequenced was PBMCs or T cells enriched from blood (not recorded which). The sequence was obtained from a woman between 45 and 65 years old who had recovered from COVID-19. The rearrangement joins TRBV9 to TRBJ1-3; D gene unclear. The CDR3 is CASNPDLAGNTIYF. CDR3 bases: TGTGCCAGCAACCCCGACCTAGCTGGAAACACCATATATTTT.